This TCR beta chain was found in a study of control samples from healthy donors and cancer patients. The V and J ends lost 9 bases and 0 bases, in that order; junction bases with no gene match: 5. Germline V gene lookup returns CDR1 PRHDT and CDR2 FYEKMQ (reference sequence). The CDR3 has 14 residues. Assay: immunoSEQ multiplex PCR; the TCRdb copy retains only in-frame clones and omits some. The sample includes around 30,000 clones, around 93% of them seen just once. This TCR was recovered from a man aged 35-49 years with colorectal cancer. Sequencing was performed on PBMCs. This rearrangement joins TRBV13 to TRBJ2-3; 8 positions match TRBD1. CDR3 loop: CASGTGGSTDTQYF. DNA for the CDR3: TGTGCCAGTGGGACAGGTGGTAGCACAGATACGCAGTATTTT.